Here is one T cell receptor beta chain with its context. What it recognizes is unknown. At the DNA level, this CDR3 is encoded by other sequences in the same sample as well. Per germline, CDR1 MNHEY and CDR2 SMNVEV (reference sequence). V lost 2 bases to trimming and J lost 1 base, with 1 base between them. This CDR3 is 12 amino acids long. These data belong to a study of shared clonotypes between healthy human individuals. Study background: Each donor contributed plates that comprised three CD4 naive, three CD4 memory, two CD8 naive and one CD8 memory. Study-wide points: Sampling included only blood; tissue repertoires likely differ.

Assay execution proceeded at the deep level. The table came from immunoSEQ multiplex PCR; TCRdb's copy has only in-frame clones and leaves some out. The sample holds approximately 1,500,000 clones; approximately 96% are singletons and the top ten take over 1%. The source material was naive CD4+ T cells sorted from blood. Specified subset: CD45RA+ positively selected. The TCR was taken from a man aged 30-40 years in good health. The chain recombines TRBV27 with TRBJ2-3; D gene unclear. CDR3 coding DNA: TGTGCCAGCAGTTTACGCACAGATACGCAGTATTTT. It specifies CASSLRTDTQYF.